The TCR beta chain described here comes from a study of OX40 agonist ivuxolimab in advanced cancers. In the study overall: Cancers in dose escalation were hepatocellular, melanoma, renal cell and head and neck. Partial responses were seen in three patients, one with hepatocellular carcinoma and two with cutaneous melanoma.

CDR1 is SGHDT, CDR2 YYEEEE, per germline. V lost 4 bases, J lost 8 bases, and 12 bases lay in between. This CDR3 spans 12 amino acids. Assay used: immunoSEQ multiplex PCR; TCRdb lists only in-frame clones, some missing. This sample carries approximately 38,000 clones, around four fifths of them seen once, and the ten largest clones take around 20%. The sample here was CD4+ or CD8+ T cells sorted from blood, taken in a trial of the OX40 agonist ivuxolimab. The chain is built from TRBV5-6 and TRBJ1-2; D perhaps matches TRBD1 (6 bases). The receptor was isolated from an adult with an advanced solid tumor such as melanoma, head and neck, liver or kidney cancer. The CDR3 loop is CASSTGTLGYTF. CDR3 in DNA: TGTGCCAGCAGCACCGGGACATTGGGCTACACCTTC. The whole variable domain, filled in from reference TRBV5-6 and TRBJ1-2, reads DAGVTQSPTHLIKTRGQQVTLRCSPKSGHDTVSWYQQALGQGPQFIFQYYEEEERQRGNFPDRFSGHQFPNYSSELNVNALLLGDSALYLCASSTGTLGYTFGSGTRLTVV.